The TCR beta chain under discussion was sequenced for a study of vaccination and CD4 T cells after COVID-19. Study at large: Treatment of control cultures consisted of a CEFX pool, an HIV-1 Nef pool, or no peptide.

CDR1 and CDR2 from the germline V gene are LNHNV and YYDKDF (reference sequence). CDR3 length equals 16 residues. Between the trimmed V and J ends, which lost 4 bases and 3 bases, there was a span of 19 bases. This clonotype was counted between two and nine times. Its target is unknown. The sample's treatment: approximately 9-day PBMC culture with coronavirus spike peptide pools or control peptides (ViraFEST assay). With the Oncomine TCR Beta short-read assay, DNA from cultured CD4+ T cells was sequenced. TCRdb called the PCR reads again in MiXCR, with one record for every CDR3 protein. This sample yields roughly 7,000 distinct CDR3 sequences, of which around 50% are seen a single time; approximately 24% belongs to the top ten.

The TCR was taken from a human donor who had recovered from COVID-19. Sequenced material: CD4+ T cells from blood, cultured in vitro. This rearrangement joins TRBV15 to TRBJ2-7; D ambiguous. CDR3 in amino acids: CATSTVTETLYYEQYF. In DNA, the CDR3 is TGTGCCACCAGCACTGTTACGGAGACCCTTTACTACGAGCAGTACTTC. The entire variable domain, with the rest obtained from reference TRBV15 and TRBJ2-7, is as follows: DAMVIQNPRYQVTQFGKPVTLSCSQTLNHNVMYWYQQKSSQAPKLLFHYYDKDFNNEADTPDNFQSRRPNTSFCFLDIRSPGLGDTAMYLCATSTVTETLYYEQYFGPGTRLTVT.